This entry concerns a single T cell receptor beta chain. The CDR3 sequence is 13 residues long. The germline V gene has CDR1 MNHEY and CDR2 SVGEGT. V lost 5 bases, J lost 6 bases, and 5 bases stayed unmatched. Original processing methods: Reference gene primer amplification in the assay estimated nucleated cell counts. Measured with immunoSEQ multiplex PCR; TCRdb has only the in-frame clones, and not every one. V and J calls plus clone size are reproduced from that table; the DNA served to infer D and trimming. The repertoire has 270,000 or so clones, 75% to 90% of them found once; the top ten carry around 2.9%. The data belong to a study of blood T cell repertoires in COVID-19. Study as a whole: Acute-phase and convalescent COVID-19 samples originated in the United States, Italy and Spain. The analysed material was cDNA or gDNA that came from T cells, B-cell-depleted T cells, or PBMCs.

Sequencing was done on a sample of peripheral blood. The chain employs TRBV6-2 or TRBV6-3 and TRBJ1-2; 8 bases match TRBD1. This TCR was recovered from a woman aged 25-40 years with active or convalescent COVID-19. The CDR3 nucleotides are TGTGCCAGCAGTCGGACAGGGAGCAATGGCTACACCTTC. It encodes CASSRTGSNGYTF.